This T cell receptor beta chain was captured in a study of CXCR3-negative and CXCR3-positive naive CD8 T cells. The CD45RO-CCR7+CD27+CD95- phenotype denoted naive CD8+ T cells. Findings of the study overall: Hydrophobicity of TRB CDR3s was greater in CXCR3-positive naive cells than in CXCR3-negative naive cells. TRBV-TRBJ usage was alike in naive CXCR3-negative and CXCR3-positive cells but differed in memory cells.

As regards this clonotype: What it binds is not known.

The libraries of TRB cDNA were constructed through 5' RACE using UMI labels. From its re-call of the 5' RACE reads, TCRdb lists each CDR3 protein once, without DNA. This sample lists about 63,000 distinct CDR3 sequences; its ten largest clones have around 4.8%. The length of the CDR3 is 15 residues. The germline V gene encodes CDR1 SQVTM and CDR2 ANQGSEA. Material: naive CXCR3+ CD8+ T cells from blood. This sample's subset: CD45RO-CCR7+CD27+CD95- naive CD8+ T cells expressing CXCR3 (TNR3+). This chain uses TRBV29-1 with TRBJ2-3; checking the TCRdb D call of TRBD1 is not possible without DNA. The source is a human donor in good health. Some clones in this sample may be carry-over from other donors' samples. CDR3 residues: CSVEDPGRTTDTQYF.